What follows is one TCR beta chain and its context. The CDR3 has 14 amino acids. The V and J ends lost 0 bases and 2 bases respectively, with 5 bases between them. Germline loops: CDR1 MNHNS, CDR2 SASEGT. Isolated RNA was reverse transcribed into cDNA used as the sequencing template. Libraries were prepared by immunoSEQ multiplex PCR; TCRdb keeps only in-frame clonotypes and omits some of them. The sample includes approximately 180,000 clones, approximately 67% of them seen just once. This sample's treatment: oral pan-JAK inhibitor, 5-10 mg twice daily. This record belongs to a study of CD8+ T cells in alopecia areata. Across the whole study: Treated patients swallowed 5 to 10 mg of oral tofacitinib twice daily.

The source is a human donor with alopecia areata. The chain links TRBV6-1 to TRBJ1-5; unclear D gene. Here the sequenced sample was CD4+ T cells sorted from blood, taken around week 47, from a patient treated with tofacitinib. CDR3 protein: CASSEAKGNQPQHF. The CDR3 nucleotides are TGTGCCAGCAGTGAAGCCAAGGGCAATCAGCCCCAGCATTTT.